Detailed here is one T cell receptor beta chain. The assay was run at deep level. Repertoires were generated with immunoSEQ multiplex PCR, while TCRdb's copy carries only in-frame clones and drops some. Here the sample spans about 2,100,000 clones, 85% to 95% being singletons. Positive CCR7 selection of CD45RO-negative cells yielded the naive CD8 cells, and terminally differentiated effector memory CD45RA+ cells were excluded. The sample comes from a study of shared clonotypes between healthy human individuals. The CDR3 sequence is 11 residues long. V was trimmed by 2 bases and J by 8 bases, leaving 7 bases between them.

Input material: naive CD8+ T cells from PBMCs. The sequence derives from a man between 18 and 35 years old in good health. Some clones in this sample may be carry-over from other donors' samples. The chain couples TRBV5-3 to TRBJ2-5; D call uncertain. TRBV5-3 qualifies as an ORF whose function is uncertain. The CDR3, as DNA: TGTGCCAGAAGCTTCACATGCACCCAGTACTTC. Translated, it gives CARSFTCTQYF.